These T cell receptor beta chains were read from a single sample in a study of Ad26.COV2.S vaccination and SARS-CoV-2 variants. Clones were read by immunoSEQ multiplex PCR, and TCRdb kept only the in-frame ones, dropping some. The profile shows about 410,000 clones, roughly nine tenths of them singletons. Sequences were derived from peripheral blood, sampled in a trial of Ad26.COV2.S vaccine versus placebo. Receptor source: a person between 18 and 65 years old who received the Ad26.COV2.S COVID-19 vaccine or a placebo. CDR3s include the opening cysteine and the closing phenylalanine or tryptophan. A D gene is named only where the DNA matches it firmly. Clone sizes are given selectively: once, few, many, or a class where the clone is expanded.

len: 12
j_gene: TRBJ2-2
abundance: .
v_gene: TRBV28
d_gene: .
CDR3aa: CASSLSLGELFF
CDR3nt: TGTGCCAGCAGTCTCAGTCTCGGGGAGCTGTTTTTT

len: 14
j_gene: TRBJ1-2
abundance: .
v_gene: TRBV4-3
d_gene: TRBD1
CDR3aa: CASRHIRDSPGYTF
CDR3nt: TGCGCCAGCAGACACATCCGGGACAGTCCTGGCTACACCTTC

len: 12
j_gene: TRBJ2-7
abundance: .
v_gene: TRBV5-1
d_gene: .
CDR3aa: CASRTTSYEQYF
CDR3nt: TGCGCCAGCAGAACCACTTCCTACGAGCAGTACTTC

len: 13
j_gene: TRBJ1-3
abundance: once
v_gene: TRBV11-1
d_gene: .
CDR3aa: CASSQDSGNTIYF
CDR3nt: TGTGCCAGCAGTCAAGACAGTGGAAACACCATATATTTT

len: 15
j_gene: TRBJ2-2
abundance: .
v_gene: TRBV5-4
d_gene: .
CDR3aa: CASSLVGTNTGELFF
CDR3nt: TGTGCCAGCAGCTTGGTAGGGACGAACACCGGGGAGCTGTTTTTT

len: 11
j_gene: TRBJ2-5
abundance: .
v_gene: TRBV28
d_gene: .
CDR3aa: CASTIQETQYF
CDR3nt: TGTGCCAGCACTATCCAAGAGACCCAGTACTTC

len: 16
j_gene: TRBJ1-1
abundance: .
v_gene: TRBV19
d_gene: .
CDR3aa: CASNSGQFLMNTEAFF
CDR3nt: TGTGCCAGTAATTCCGGACAGTTCCTAATGAACACTGAAGCTTTCTTT

len: 13
j_gene: TRBJ2-7
abundance: .
v_gene: TRBV16
d_gene: .
CDR3aa: CASSQSTGYEQYF
CDR3nt: TGTGCCAGCAGCCAATCCACAGGGTACGAGCAGTACTTC

len: 15
j_gene: TRBJ2-1
abundance: .
v_gene: TRBV6-1
d_gene: TRBD1
CDR3aa: CASSEEGQAYNEQFF
CDR3nt: TGTGCCAGCAGTGAGGAGGGACAGGCCTACAATGAGCAGTTCTTC

len: 14
j_gene: TRBJ2-6
abundance: .
v_gene: TRBV7-6
d_gene: .
CDR3aa: CASSLASGANVLTF
CDR3nt: TGTGCCAGCAGCTTAGCTTCTGGGGCCAACGTCCTGACTTTC

len: 11
j_gene: TRBJ1-2
abundance: .
v_gene: TRBV5-4
d_gene: .
CDR3aa: CASSSDLGYTF
CDR3nt: TGTGCCAGCAGCTCGGACCTTGGCTACACCTTC

len: 13
j_gene: TRBJ1-2
abundance: .
v_gene: TRBV12-5
d_gene: .
CDR3aa: CASGFRGNYGYTF
CDR3nt: TGTGCTAGTGGTTTTCGGGGTAACTATGGCTACACCTTC

len: 15
j_gene: TRBJ1-2
abundance: .
v_gene: TRBV30
d_gene: .
CDR3aa: CAWSVEGTILGSYTF
CDR3nt: TGTGCCTGGAGTGTAGAGGGGACTATTCTGGGGAGCTACACCTTC

len: 16
j_gene: TRBJ2-2
abundance: .
v_gene: TRBV5-8
d_gene: .
CDR3aa: CASSLAELLNTGELFF
CDR3nt: TGTGCCAGCAGCTTGGCCGAGCTACTGAACACCGGGGAGCTGTTTTTT

len: 14
j_gene: TRBJ1-4
abundance: .
v_gene: TRBV3-1/TRBV3-2
d_gene: .
CDR3aa: CASSQDSGDEKLFF
CDR3nt: TGTGCCAGCAGCCAAGATTCAGGGGATGAAAAACTGTTTTTT

len: 15
j_gene: TRBJ1-5
abundance: .
v_gene: TRBV25-1
d_gene: .
CDR3aa: CASSLGGQRDQPQHF
CDR3nt: TGTGCCAGCAGTCTGGGGGGGCAACGAGATCAGCCCCAGCATTTT

len: 16
j_gene: TRBJ2-3
abundance: .
v_gene: TRBV9
d_gene: .
CDR3aa: CASSGKLGESTDTQYF
CDR3nt: TGTGCCAGCAGCGGGAAACTAGGGGAGAGCACAGATACGCAGTATTTT

len: 12
j_gene: TRBJ1-1
abundance: .
v_gene: TRBV4-3
d_gene: .
CDR3aa: CASSRDTAGAFF
CDR3nt: TGCGCCAGCAGCCGAGACACGGCCGGAGCTTTCTTT

len: 16
j_gene: TRBJ1-2
abundance: .
v_gene: TRBV7-2
d_gene: .
CDR3aa: CASSFSRGAQDYGYTF
CDR3nt: TGTGCCAGCAGCTTTAGCCGGGGGGCGCAGGACTATGGCTACACCTTC

len: 15
j_gene: TRBJ2-3
abundance: .
v_gene: TRBV12-5
d_gene: .
CDR3aa: CASGLVGMSADTQYF
CDR3nt: TGTGCTAGTGGTTTGGTAGGAATGAGCGCAGATACGCAGTATTTT

len: 15
j_gene: TRBJ1-4
abundance: .
v_gene: TRBV2
d_gene: .
CDR3aa: CASSGAGRGFEKLFF
CDR3nt: TGTGCCAGCAGTGGGGCGGGCAGGGGTTTTGAAAAACTGTTTTTT

len: 15
j_gene: TRBJ1-5
abundance: .
v_gene: TRBV4-1
d_gene: .
CDR3aa: CASSQVPFINQPQHF
CDR3nt: TGCGCCAGCAGCCAAGTCCCCTTCATTAATCAGCCCCAGCATTTT

len: 14
j_gene: TRBJ2-5
abundance: .
v_gene: TRBV5-4
d_gene: .
CDR3aa: CASSDGTDQETQYF
CDR3nt: TGTGCCAGCAGTGACGGGACGGACCAAGAGACCCAGTACTTC

len: 15
j_gene: TRBJ2-7
abundance: .
v_gene: TRBV5-1
d_gene: TRBD2
CDR3aa: CASSLMGLGPREQYF
CDR3nt: TGCGCCAGCAGCTTGATGGGACTAGGGCCCAGGGAGCAGTACTTC

len: 13
j_gene: TRBJ2-3
abundance: once
v_gene: TRBV7-9
d_gene: .
CDR3aa: CASSLVGTDTQYF
CDR3nt: TGTGCCAGCAGCTTAGTAGGCACAGATACGCAGTATTTT

len: 17
j_gene: TRBJ1-2
abundance: .
v_gene: TRBV4-1
d_gene: .
CDR3aa: CASSQEDGLEANYGYTF
CDR3nt: TGCGCCAGCAGCCAAGAAGACGGCCTAGAGGCTAACTATGGCTACACCTTC

len: 14
j_gene: TRBJ1-4
abundance: .
v_gene: TRBV5-4
d_gene: TRBD1
CDR3aa: CASSLGQGREKLFF
CDR3nt: TGTGCCAGCAGCTTGGGACAGGGACGGGAAAAACTGTTTTTT

len: 14
j_gene: TRBJ1-1
abundance: .
v_gene: TRBV7-9
d_gene: .
CDR3aa: CASSWGSGITEAFF
CDR3nt: TGTGCCAGCAGCTGGGGGTCGGGGATTACTGAAGCTTTCTTT

len: 13
j_gene: TRBJ2-1
abundance: once
v_gene: TRBV6-2/TRBV6-3
d_gene: .
CDR3aa: CASSPLSEGEQFF
CDR3nt: TGTGCCAGCAGTCCCCTCTCGGAAGGGGAGCAGTTCTTC

len: 12
j_gene: TRBJ1-1
abundance: .
v_gene: TRBV7-9
d_gene: .
CDR3aa: CASSFGEAEAFF
CDR3nt: TGTGCCAGCAGCTTCGGCGAGGCTGAAGCTTTCTTT

len: 14
j_gene: TRBJ1-2
abundance: .
v_gene: TRBV4-1
d_gene: TRBD1
CDR3aa: CASSQPGAGGGYTF
CDR3nt: TGCGCCAGCAGCCAACCCGGGGCAGGGGGCGGCTACACCTTC

len: 15
j_gene: TRBJ1-1
abundance: once
v_gene: TRBV7-9
d_gene: .
CDR3aa: CASSPSGEQLTEAFF
CDR3nt: TGTGCCAGCAGCCCGTCGGGCGAGCAATTGACTGAAGCTTTCTTT

len: 15
j_gene: TRBJ1-1
abundance: .
v_gene: TRBV7-9
d_gene: TRBD1
CDR3aa: CASSLAAGGGTEAFF
CDR3nt: TGTGCCAGCAGCTTAGCGGCAGGGGGCGGCACTGAAGCTTTCTTT

len: 15
j_gene: TRBJ1-1
abundance: once
v_gene: TRBV7-2
d_gene: TRBD1
CDR3aa: CASSYRDRQNTEAFF
CDR3nt: TGTGCCAGCAGCTATAGGGACAGACAGAACACTGAAGCTTTCTTT

len: 17
j_gene: TRBJ2-1
abundance: .
v_gene: TRBV5-1
d_gene: .
CDR3aa: CASSPAPDSSSYNEQFF
CDR3nt: TGCGCCAGCAGCCCTGCGCCAGATTCGAGCTCCTACAATGAGCAGTTCTTC

len: 13
j_gene: TRBJ2-5
abundance: .
v_gene: TRBV19
d_gene: TRBD1
CDR3aa: CASRDRVGETQYF
CDR3nt: TGTGCCAGTAGGGACAGGGTAGGAGAGACCCAGTACTTC

len: 15
j_gene: TRBJ2-1
abundance: .
v_gene: TRBV7-6
d_gene: TRBD1
CDR3aa: CASSSGQGAQNEQFF
CDR3nt: TGTGCCAGCAGCTCGGGACAGGGGGCGCAAAATGAGCAGTTCTTC

len: 15
j_gene: TRBJ1-6
abundance: few
v_gene: TRBV7-9
d_gene: .
CDR3aa: CASSSKLGQNSPLHF
CDR3nt: TGTGCCAGCAGCTCCAAGCTGGGACAAAATTCACCCCTCCACTTT

len: 15
j_gene: TRBJ1-5
abundance: .
v_gene: TRBV2
d_gene: .
CDR3aa: CASSVERGADQPQHF
CDR3nt: TGTGCCAGCAGTGTGGAAAGGGGCGCGGATCAGCCCCAGCATTTT

len: 18
j_gene: TRBJ2-3
abundance: .
v_gene: TRBV5-1
d_gene: TRBD2
CDR3aa: CASSPRTLAGASTDTQYF
CDR3nt: TGCGCCAGCAGCCCGCGAACACTAGCGGGGGCCAGCACAGATACGCAGTATTTT

len: 12
j_gene: TRBJ1-2
abundance: .
v_gene: TRBV6-4
d_gene: .
CDR3aa: CASSDSSGGYTF
CDR3nt: TGTGCCAGCAGTGACTCCTCGGGGGGCTACACCTTC

len: 15
j_gene: TRBJ1-2
abundance: .
v_gene: TRBV7-2
d_gene: TRBD1
CDR3aa: CASSLATGTGDGYTF
CDR3nt: TGTGCCAGCAGCTTAGCAACCGGGACAGGGGATGGCTACACCTTC

len: 12
j_gene: TRBJ1-5
abundance: .
v_gene: TRBV7-9
d_gene: .
CDR3aa: CASSWSNQPQHF
CDR3nt: TGTGCCTCATCTTGGAGTAATCAGCCCCAGCATTTT

len: 13
j_gene: TRBJ2-3
abundance: .
v_gene: TRBV24-1
d_gene: .
CDR3aa: CATSPDSTDTQYF
CDR3nt: TGTGCCACCAGTCCCGACTCCACAGATACGCAGTATTTT

len: 13
j_gene: TRBJ2-5
abundance: .
v_gene: TRBV5-1
d_gene: .
CDR3aa: CASSLVRGETQYF
CDR3nt: TGCGCCAGCAGCTTGGTTCGGGGGGAGACCCAGTACTTC

len: 15
j_gene: TRBJ1-2
abundance: once
v_gene: TRBV11-2
d_gene: .
CDR3aa: CASSLDAGVAYGYTF
CDR3nt: TGTGCCAGCAGCTTAGATGCGGGGGTAGCATATGGCTACACCTTC

len: 16
j_gene: TRBJ2-3
abundance: .
v_gene: TRBV27
d_gene: .
CDR3aa: CASSPRLPTGTDTQYF
CDR3nt: TGTGCCAGCAGTCCCCGACTGCCAACTGGCACAGATACGCAGTATTTT

len: 14
j_gene: TRBJ2-5
abundance: .
v_gene: TRBV7-2
d_gene: TRBD1
CDR3aa: CASSAGTGKETQYF
CDR3nt: TGTGCCAGCAGCGCCGGGACAGGGAAAGAGACCCAGTACTTC

len: 15
j_gene: TRBJ2-3
abundance: .
v_gene: TRBV9
d_gene: TRBD2
CDR3aa: CASSDIAGAADTQYF
CDR3nt: TGTGCCAGCAGCGACATAGCGGGGGCAGCAGATACGCAGTATTTT